The 6 T cell receptor beta chains reported below all come from one sample, sequenced in a study of cytomegalovirus exposure and HLA in healthy donors. The PCR used 60 Vbeta and 13 Jbeta primers. Profiled with immunoSEQ multiplex PCR; TCRdb holds only in-frame clones, not every one. This table holds over 150,000 clones, about 78% found once. The sample consisted of PBMCs. The receptors derive from a woman under 40 in good health and CMV-seronegative.

This sequence joins TRBV4-1 and TRBJ1-5; 12 bases map to TRBD1. The germline gives CDR1 MGHRA, CDR2 YSYEKL. V gave up 5 bases and J gave up 2 bases; unmatched junction bases: 7. CDR3 length equals 17 residues. The DNA of the CDR3 is TGCGCCAGCAGCTTGGGACAGGGGGCTTTTGGCAATCAGCCCCAGCATTTT. This gives the protein CASSLGQGAFGNQPQHF.

The genes are TRBV29-1 and TRBJ2-5, with D tentatively TRBD2 (5 bases). Germline V gene lookup returns CDR1 SQVTM and CDR2 ANQGSEA. The CDR3 contains 15 residues. The V gene lost 6 bases and the J gene lost 7 bases, with 24 bases spanning the gap. CDR3: CSVPGWDVVGGTQYF. In DNA, the CDR3 is TGCAGCGTCCCCGGTTGGGATGTGGTAGGAGGGACCCAGTACTTC.

The chain links TRBV5-1 to TRBJ2-5; 8 positions agree with TRBD2. The J segment lost 5 bases and the V segment lost 0 bases, leaving 9 bases of the junction unmatched. Germline V gene data show CDR1 as SGHRS and CDR2 as YFSETQ. This CDR3 is 16 amino acids long. The CDR3 sequence: CASSLGSAGGLETQYF. DNA for the CDR3: TGCGCCAGCAGCTTGGGATCGGCGGGGGGCCTGGAGACCCAGTACTTC.

Worth noting for this clone: The same CDR3 is also encoded by other DNA sequences in this sample. The rearrangement uses TRBV30 and TRBJ1-1; D is possibly TRBD1 (6 bases). The germline gives CDR1 GTSNPN, CDR2 SVGIG (reference sequence). This CDR3 spans 13 amino acids. Between the trimmed V and J ends, which lost 0 bases and 4 bases, there was a span of 9 bases. The CDR3 DNA follows: TGTGCCTGGAGTGTACTAGGGGGCACTGAAGCTTTCTTT. Translated: CAWSVLGGTEAFF.

This sequence joins TRBV9 and TRBJ1-4; D is unresolved. There are 15 residues in the CDR3. V was pared by 4 bases and J by 0 bases, with 10 bases between. The germline CDR1 and CDR2 sequences are SGDLS and YYNGEE. The CDR3 DNA is TGTGCCAGCAGCCCACGCGGCTCAACTAATGAAAAACTGTTTTTT. It specifies CASSPRGSTNEKLFF.

V usage is TRBV6-5 and J usage is TRBJ1-2; D perhaps matches TRBD1 (6 bases). The CDR3 covers 13 residues. Trimming cost V 6 bases and J 4 bases, with 12 bases left between them. Germline-derived CDR1 and CDR2 are MNHEY and SVGAGI. The CDR3 reads CASRPGASYGYTF. Here the CDR3 DNA reads TGTGCCAGCAGGCCAGGGGCTTCCTATGGCTACACCTTC.